The clone carrying this TCR beta chain was seen only once. This record belongs to a study of T cell changes during pregnancy in multiple sclerosis. V shed 5 bases and J 3 bases; nucleotides not matched to a gene: 14. CDR1 is SSHAT and CDR2 is FNYEAQ in the germline V gene (reference sequence). This CDR3 spans 17 amino acids. Measured with immunoSEQ multiplex PCR; TCRdb has only the in-frame clones, and not every one. The repertoire consists of tens of thousands of clones, with about 90% occurring once and the leading ten covering just over 5%. The sequencing used peripheral blood, collected after pregnancy. This receptor was taken from a female donor in good health, enrolled as a control in a pregnancy study. The chain employs TRBV7-7 and TRBJ2-3, with 7 positions matching TRBD2. In DNA form, the CDR3 reads TGTGCCAGCAGCCACAACCTTCAGCGGGGAAGGACAGATACGCAGTATTTT. Protein: CASSHNLQRGRTDTQYF.